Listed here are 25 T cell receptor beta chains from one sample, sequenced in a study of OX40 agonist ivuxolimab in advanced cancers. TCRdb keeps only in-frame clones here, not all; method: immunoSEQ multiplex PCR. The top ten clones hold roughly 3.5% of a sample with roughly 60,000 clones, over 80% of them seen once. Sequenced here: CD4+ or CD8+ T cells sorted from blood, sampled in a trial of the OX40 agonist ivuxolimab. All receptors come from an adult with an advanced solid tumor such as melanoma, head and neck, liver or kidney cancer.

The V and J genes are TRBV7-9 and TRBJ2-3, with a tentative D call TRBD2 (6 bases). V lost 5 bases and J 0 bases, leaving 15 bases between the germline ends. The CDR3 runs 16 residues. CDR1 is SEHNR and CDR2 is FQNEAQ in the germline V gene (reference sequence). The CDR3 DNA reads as TGTGCCAGCAGCCCACCCACGGGGGATAGCACAGATACGCAGTATTTT. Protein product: CASSPPTGDSTDTQYF.

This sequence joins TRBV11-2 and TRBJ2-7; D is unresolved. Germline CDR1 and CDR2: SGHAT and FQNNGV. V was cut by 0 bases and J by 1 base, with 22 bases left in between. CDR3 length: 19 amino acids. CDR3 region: CASSLDPAGRGRSSYEQYF. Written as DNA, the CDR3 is TGTGCCAGCAGCTTAGATCCCGCCGGAAGAGGACGCTCGTCCTACGAGCAGTACTTC.

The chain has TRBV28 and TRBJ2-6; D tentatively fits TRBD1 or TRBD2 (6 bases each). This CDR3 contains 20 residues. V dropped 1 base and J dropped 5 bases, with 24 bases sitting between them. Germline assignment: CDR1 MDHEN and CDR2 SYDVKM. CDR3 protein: CASSLFGGGRRDTRANVLTF. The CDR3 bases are TGTGCCAGCAGTTTATTCGGGGGCGGGCGCCGGGACACCCGGGCCAACGTCCTGACTTTC.

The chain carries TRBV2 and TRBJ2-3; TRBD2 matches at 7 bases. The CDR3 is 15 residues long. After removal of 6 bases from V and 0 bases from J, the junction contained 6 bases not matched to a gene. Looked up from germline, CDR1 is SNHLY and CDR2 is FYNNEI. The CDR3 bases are TGTGCCAGCAGCCGATGGGAGGGGAGCACAGATACGCAGTATTTT. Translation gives CASSRWEGSTDTQYF.

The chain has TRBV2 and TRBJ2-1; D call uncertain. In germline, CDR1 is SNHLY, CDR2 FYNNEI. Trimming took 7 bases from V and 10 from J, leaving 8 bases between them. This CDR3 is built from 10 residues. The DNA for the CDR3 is TGTGCCAGCATAGGTCTAGAGCAGTTCTTC. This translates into CASIGLEQFF.

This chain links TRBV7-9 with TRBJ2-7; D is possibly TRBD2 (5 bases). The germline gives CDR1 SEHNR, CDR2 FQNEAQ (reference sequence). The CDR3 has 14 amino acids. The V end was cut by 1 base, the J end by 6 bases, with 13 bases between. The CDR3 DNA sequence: TGTGCCAGCAGCTTAGGGTCGGGGAAGTCCGAGCAGTACTTC. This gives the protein CASSLGSGKSEQYF.

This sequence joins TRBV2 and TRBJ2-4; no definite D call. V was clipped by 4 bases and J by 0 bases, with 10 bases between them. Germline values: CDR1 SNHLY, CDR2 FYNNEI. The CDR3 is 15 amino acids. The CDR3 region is CASSAVALAKNIQYF. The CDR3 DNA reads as TGTGCCAGCAGTGCCGTCGCACTAGCCAAAAACATTCAGTACTTC.

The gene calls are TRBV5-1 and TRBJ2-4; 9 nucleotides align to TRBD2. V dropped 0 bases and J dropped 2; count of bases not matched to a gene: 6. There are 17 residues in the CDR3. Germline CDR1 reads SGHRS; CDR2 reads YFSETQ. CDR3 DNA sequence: TGCGCCAGCAGCTTGGAGGCTAGCGGGACGTCCAAAAACATTCAGTACTTC. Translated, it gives CASSLEASGTSKNIQYF.

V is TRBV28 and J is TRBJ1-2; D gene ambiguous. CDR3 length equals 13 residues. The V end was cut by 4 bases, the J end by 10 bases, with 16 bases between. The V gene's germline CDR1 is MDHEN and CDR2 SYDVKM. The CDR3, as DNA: TGTGCCAGCAGTTACGGCAGTTTAAGACTCTACACCTTC. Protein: CASSYGSLRLYTF.

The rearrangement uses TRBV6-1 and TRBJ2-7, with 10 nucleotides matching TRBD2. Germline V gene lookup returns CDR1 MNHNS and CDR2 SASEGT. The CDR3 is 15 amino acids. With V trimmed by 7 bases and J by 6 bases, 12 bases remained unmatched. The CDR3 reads CASTAVAGGDSEQYF. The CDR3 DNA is TGTGCCAGCACTGCTGTAGCGGGAGGCGATTCCGAGCAGTACTTC.

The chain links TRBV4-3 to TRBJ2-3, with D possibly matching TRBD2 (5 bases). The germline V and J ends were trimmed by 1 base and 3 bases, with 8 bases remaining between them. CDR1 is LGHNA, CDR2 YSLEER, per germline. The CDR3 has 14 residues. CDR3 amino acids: CASSQGPGTDTQYF. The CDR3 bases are TGCGCCAGCAGCCAAGGTCCGGGAACAGATACGCAGTATTTT.

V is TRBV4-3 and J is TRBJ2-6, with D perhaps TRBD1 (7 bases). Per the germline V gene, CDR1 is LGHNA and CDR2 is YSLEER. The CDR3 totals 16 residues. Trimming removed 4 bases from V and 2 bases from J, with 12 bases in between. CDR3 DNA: TGCGCCAGCAGCCCGGGGGACAGTACTGGGGCCAACGTCCTGACTTTC. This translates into CASSPGDSTGANVLTF.

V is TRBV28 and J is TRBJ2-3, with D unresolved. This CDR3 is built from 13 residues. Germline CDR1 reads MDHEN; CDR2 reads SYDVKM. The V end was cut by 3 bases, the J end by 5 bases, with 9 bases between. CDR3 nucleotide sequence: TGTGCCAGCAGTTTCCCCCCGGAAGATACGCAGTATTTT. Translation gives CASSFPPEDTQYF. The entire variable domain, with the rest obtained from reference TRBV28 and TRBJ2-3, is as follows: DVKVTQSSRYLVKRTGEKVFLECVQDMDHENMFWYRQDPGLGLRLIYFSYDVKMKEKGDIPEGYSVSREKKERFSLILESASTNQTSMYLCASSFPPEDTQYFGPGTRLTVL.

The CDR3 nucleotides read TGTGCCTGGAGTTTAGGGGGGAACACTGAAGCTTTCTTT. Its translation is CAWSLGGNTEAFF. This chain joins TRBV30 and TRBJ1-1; tentatively, D is TRBD1 (6 bases). Trimming removed 2 bases at V and 1 base at J, with 8 bases between. The CDR3 spans 13 residues. Germline V CDR1 and CDR2: GTSNPN, SVGIG (reference sequence).

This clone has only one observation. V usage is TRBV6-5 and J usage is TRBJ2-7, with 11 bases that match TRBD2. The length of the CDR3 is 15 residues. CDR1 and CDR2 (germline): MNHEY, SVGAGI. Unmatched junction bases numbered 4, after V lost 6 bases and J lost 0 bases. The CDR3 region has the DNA TGTGCCAGCAGCCGAACTAGCGGGAGCTCCTACGAGCAGTACTTC. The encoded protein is CASSRTSGSSYEQYF.

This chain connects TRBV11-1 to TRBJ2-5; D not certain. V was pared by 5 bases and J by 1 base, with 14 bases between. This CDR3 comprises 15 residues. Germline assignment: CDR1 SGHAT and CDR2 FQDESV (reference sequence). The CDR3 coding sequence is TGTGCCAGCAGCCTCCTCGCAGGCAGCCAAGAGACCCAGTACTTC. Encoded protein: CASSLLAGSQETQYF. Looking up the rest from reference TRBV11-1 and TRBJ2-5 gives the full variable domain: EAEVAQSPRYKITEKSQAVAFWCDPISGHATLYWYRQILGQGPELLVQFQDESVVDDSQLPKDRFSAERLKGVDSTLKIQPAELGDSAMYLCASSLLAGSQETQYFGPGTRLLVL.

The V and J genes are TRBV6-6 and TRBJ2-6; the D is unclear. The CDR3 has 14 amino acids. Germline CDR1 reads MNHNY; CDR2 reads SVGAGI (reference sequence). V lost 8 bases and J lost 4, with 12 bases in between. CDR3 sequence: CASQEGVGANVLTF. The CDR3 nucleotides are TGTGCCAGCCAGGAAGGTGTCGGGGCCAACGTCCTGACTTTC.

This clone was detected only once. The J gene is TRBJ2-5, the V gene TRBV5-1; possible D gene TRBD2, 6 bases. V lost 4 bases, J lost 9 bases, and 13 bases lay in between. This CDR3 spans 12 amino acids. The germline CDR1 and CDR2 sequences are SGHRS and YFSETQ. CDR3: CASSPEWGAQYF. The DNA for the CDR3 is TGCGCCAGCAGCCCGGAGTGGGGGGCCCAGTACTTC. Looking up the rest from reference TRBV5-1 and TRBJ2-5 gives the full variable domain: KAGVTQTPRYLIKTRGQQVTLSCSPISGHRSVSWYQQTPGQGLQFLFEYFSETQRNKGNFPGRFSGRQFSNSRSEMNVSTLELGDSALYLCASSPEWGAQYFGPGTRLLVL.

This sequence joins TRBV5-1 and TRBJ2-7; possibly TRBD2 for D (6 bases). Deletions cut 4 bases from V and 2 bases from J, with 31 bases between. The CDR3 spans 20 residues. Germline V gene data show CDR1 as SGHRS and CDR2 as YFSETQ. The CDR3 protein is CASSLDGGRNPLRWPYEQYF. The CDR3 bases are TGCGCCAGCAGCCTGGACGGTGGGAGGAACCCCCTAAGATGGCCCTACGAGCAGTACTTC.

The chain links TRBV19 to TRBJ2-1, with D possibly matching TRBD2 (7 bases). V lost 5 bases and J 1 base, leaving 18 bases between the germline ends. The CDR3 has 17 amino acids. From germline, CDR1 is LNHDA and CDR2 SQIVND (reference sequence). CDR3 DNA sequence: TGTGCCAGTAGTCTGCCCTTACAGGGAGGGTCCTACAATGAGCAGTTCTTC. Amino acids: CASSLPLQGGSYNEQFF.

As DNA, the CDR3 is TGCGCCAGCAGCTTGTGGAGGGGTGGTGTTCAAGAGACCCAGTACTTC. Residues: CASSLWRGGVQETQYF. V is TRBV5-1 and J is TRBJ2-5; D is possibly TRBD2 (6 bases). The CDR3 length is 16 residues. Germline loops: CDR1 SGHRS, CDR2 YFSETQ. With 1 base removed from V and 2 bases from J, the gap between germline ends came to 15 bases.

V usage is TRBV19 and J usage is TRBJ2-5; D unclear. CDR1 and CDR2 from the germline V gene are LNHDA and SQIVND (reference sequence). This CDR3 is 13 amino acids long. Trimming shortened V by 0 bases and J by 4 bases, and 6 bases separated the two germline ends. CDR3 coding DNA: TGTGCCAGTAGTATAGATAAGAGAGAGACCCAGTACTTC. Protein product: CASSIDKRETQYF.

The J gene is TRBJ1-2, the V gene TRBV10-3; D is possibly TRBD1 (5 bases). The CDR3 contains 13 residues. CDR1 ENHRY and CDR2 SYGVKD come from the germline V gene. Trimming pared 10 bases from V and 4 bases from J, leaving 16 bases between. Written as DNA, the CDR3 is TGTGCCACCGGGGGGTTAGGCAGCTATGGCTACACCTTC. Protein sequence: CATGGLGSYGYTF.

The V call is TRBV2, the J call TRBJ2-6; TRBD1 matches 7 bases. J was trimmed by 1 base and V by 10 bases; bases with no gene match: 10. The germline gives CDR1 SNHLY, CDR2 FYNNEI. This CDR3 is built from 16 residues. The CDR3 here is CANRGRADSGANVLTF. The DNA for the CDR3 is TGTGCCAACAGGGGCAGGGCGGATTCTGGGGCCAACGTCCTGACTTTC.

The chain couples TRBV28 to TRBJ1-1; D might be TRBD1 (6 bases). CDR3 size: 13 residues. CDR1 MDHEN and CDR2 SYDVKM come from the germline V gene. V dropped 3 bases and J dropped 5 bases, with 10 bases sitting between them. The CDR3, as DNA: TGTGCCAGCAGTTTTAGGGGGAGAACTGAAGCTTTCTTT. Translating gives CASSFRGRTEAFF.